A selection of T cell receptor beta chains follows, all from one sample in a study of cytomegalovirus exposure and HLA in healthy donors. The protocol was immunoSEQ multiplex PCR, while the TCRdb copy is restricted to in-frame clones and leaves out a portion. The data show approximately 210,000 clones, around 80% seen once. Sequenced material: PBMCs. All receptors come from a woman between 35 and 50 years old in good health and CMV-seronegative. Both conserved end residues are part of each CDR3. The D gene is left open where the match is weak. Where a row states a size, it is once, few, many or the class of an expanded clone; other rows omit it.

d_gene	v_gene	j_gene	abundance	len	CDR3nt	CDR3aa
TRBD2	TRBV6-1	TRBJ2-5	NA	15	TGTGCCAGCAGTGAAGCGGCGGCGGGAGCAGAGACCCAGTACTTC	CASSEAAAGAETQYF
TRBD1	TRBV7-3	TRBJ1-1	NA	13	TGTGCCAGCAGCTTAAGGCGGGACAGCGAAGCTTTCTTT	CASSLRRDSEAFF
TRBD1	TRBV7-9	TRBJ1-1	NA	14	TGTGCCAGCAGCTCGAGGACAGGGCGAAATGAAGCTTTCTTT	CASSSRTGRNEAFF
NA	TRBV18	TRBJ1-5	NA	17	TGTGCCAGCTCACCAAGGGGCGGAGACTTTAGCAATCAGCCCCAGCATTTT	CASSPRGGDFSNQPQHF
NA	TRBV4-2	TRBJ1-5	NA	15	TGTGCCAGCAGCCAAGGGACAGTGGGCAATCAGCCCCAGCATTTT	CASSQGTVGNQPQHF
NA	TRBV11-3	TRBJ1-1	NA	13	TGTGCCAGCAGCTTAGACAGGAACACTGAAGCTTTCTTT	CASSLDRNTEAFF
NA	TRBV2	TRBJ1-1	NA	15	TGTGCCAGCAGTGACGGGGGACCCTGGGACACTGAAGCTTTCTTT	CASSDGGPWDTEAFF
TRBD1	TRBV5-1	TRBJ1-2	NA	18	TGCGCCAGCAGCTTGGCCGGGTTGGGACAGACAACTAACTATGGCTACACCTTC	CASSLAGLGQTTNYGYTF
TRBD2	TRBV12-5	TRBJ2-1	NA	13	TGTGCTAGTGAGTACAGCGGGAGGGGGTCGCAGTTCTTC	CASEYSGRGSQFF
TRBD1	TRBV25-1	TRBJ1-3	NA	15	TGTGCCAGCAGCCAAACCGGGACAGCTGGAAACACCATATATTTT	CASSQTGTAGNTIYF
TRBD1	TRBV5-3	TRBJ2-1	NA	15	TGTGCCAGAAGCTTGGGGGGACAGGGGTTTCATGAGCAGTTCTTC	CARSLGGQGFHEQFF
NA	TRBV9	TRBJ2-2	NA	15	TGTGCCAGCAGCTCGCGGGACAGCTACACCGGGGGGCTGTTTTTT	CASSSRDSYTGGLFF
NA	TRBV19	TRBJ2-1	few	13	TGTGCCAGTAGTATCCAGGGAAAGGGTGAGCAGTTCTTC	CASSIQGKGEQFF
NA	TRBV19	TRBJ2-1	few	16	TGTGCCAGTAGTATGGAGCGGCCGAGCTCCTACAATGAGCAGTTCTTC	CASSMERPSSYNEQFF
NA	TRBV7-9	TRBJ1-1	NA	14	TGTGCCAGCAGCTTAACGATTGAGGACACTGAAGCTTTCTTT	CASSLTIEDTEAFF
TRBD1	TRBV10-3	TRBJ1-2	NA	15	TGTGCCATCAGTGAGCAACAGGGGCCTAACTATGGCTACACCTTC	CAISEQQGPNYGYTF
TRBD1	TRBV10-3	TRBJ2-3	NA	16	TGTGCCACCAACCCCCGGGACAGAAAAATGGCAGATACGCAGTATTTT	CATNPRDRKMADTQYF
TRBD2	TRBV6-6	TRBJ2-1	NA	16	TGTGCCAGCATTCCCCGGCGGGAGGGACCATACAATGAGCAGTTCTTC	CASIPRREGPYNEQFF
TRBD2	TRBV15	TRBJ2-4	NA	17	TGTGCCACCAGCAGAGTGCTAGCGGGAGGGCCCAAAAACATTCAGTACTTC	CATSRVLAGGPKNIQYF
NA	TRBV5-1	TRBJ2-1	NA	16	TGCGCCAGCAGCTTGGAGTCGGGATCCGTCTACAATGAGCAGTTCTTC	CASSLESGSVYNEQFF
TRBD2	TRBV5-1	TRBJ2-1	NA	16	TGCGCCAGCAGCTTGGGGGGGACTAGCGGGATAAATGAGCAGTTCTTC	CASSLGGTSGINEQFF
TRBD1	TRBV7-3	TRBJ1-4	NA	16	TGTGCCAGCAGCTTAGGGACAGGCGCAACTAATGAAAAACTGTTTTTT	CASSLGTGATNEKLFF
TRBD2	TRBV5-4	TRBJ2-1	once	16	TGTGCCAGCAGCCAGGGACTAGCGGGAGTCAACAATGAGCAGTTCTTC	CASSQGLAGVNNEQFF
TRBD2	TRBV7-2	TRBJ2-1	NA	17	TGTGCCAGCAGCCCGCAGGCTGGGGCTAGCGGACACAATGAGCAGTTCTTC	CASSPQAGASGHNEQFF
NA	TRBV7-2	TRBJ1-1	NA	16	TGTGCCAGCAGCTTACTCCCCGGGGGGCGGAACACTGAAGCTTTCTTT	CASSLLPGGRNTEAFF
NA	TRBV4-2	TRBJ1-4	NA	15	TGTGCCAGCAGCCAAGACTCGGACGGGGATGAAAAACTGTTTTTT	CASSQDSDGDEKLFF
TRBD1	TRBV4-1	TRBJ1-4	NA	16	TGCGCCAGCAGCCAAGATTACGGGACAGGGGGGCCCAAACTGTTTTTT	CASSQDYGTGGPKLFF
NA	TRBV11-3	TRBJ2-5	NA	14	TGTGCCAGCAGCTATGCGCCGGGAGTGCAGACCCAGTACTTC	CASSYAPGVQTQYF
NA	TRBV20-1	TRBJ2-5	NA	10	TGCAGTGCTTCCCTAGAGGTCCAGTACTTC	CSASLEVQYF
TRBD1	TRBV5-4	TRBJ2-3	NA	16	TGTGCCAGCAGCTTGGGGAACAGGGGAAGCACAGATACGCAGTATTTT	CASSLGNRGSTDTQYF
TRBD2	TRBV27	TRBJ2-3	NA	13	TGTGCCAGCAGTTTAGGACTAGCTCATACGCAGTATTTT	CASSLGLAHTQYF
NA	TRBV7-2	TRBJ2-3	NA	15	TGTGCCAGCAGCCCCGGACTGACAAGCACAGATACGCAGTATTTT	CASSPGLTSTDTQYF
TRBD2	TRBV7-6	TRBJ2-5	NA	17	TGTGCCAGCAGCCCCGATAAGGGTTCTAGCGGTTTGGAGCCCCAGTACTTC	CASSPDKGSSGLEPQYF
NA	TRBV7-3	TRBJ2-1	NA	14	TGTGCCAGCAGCCCCGGACTGAACTACAATGAGCAGTTCTTC	CASSPGLNYNEQFF
TRBD1	TRBV14	TRBJ1-3	NA	16	TGTGCCAGCAGCCAAGTCCCCAGGGGGCATGCGAACACCATATATTTT	CASSQVPRGHANTIYF
NA	TRBV7-8	TRBJ2-5	NA	14	TGTGCCAGCAGACCCGACAGAGTCAAAGAGACCCAGTACTTC	CASRPDRVKETQYF
NA	TRBV7-9	TRBJ2-5	NA	13	TGTGCCAGCAGCTTAACAGGGAAAGAGACCCAGTACTTC	CASSLTGKETQYF
TRBD1	TRBV7-3	TRBJ1-5	NA	14	TGTGCCAGCAGCTTATGGGACAGGGGGAGGCCCCAGCATTTT	CASSLWDRGRPQHF
TRBD2	TRBV5-6	TRBJ2-1	few	16	TGTGCCAGCAGCTTAAGCGGGAGGGCCAACTACAATGAGCAGTTCTTC	CASSLSGRANYNEQFF
NA	TRBV7-8	TRBJ2-5	NA	10	TGTGCCAGCACGGAAGAGACCCAGTACTTC	CASTEETQYF
TRBD2	TRBV7-2	TRBJ2-5	NA	18	TGTGCCAGCAGCTTACGGGGGGCCGTCGGGAGGGCTGGAGAGACCCAGTACTTC	CASSLRGAVGRAGETQYF
NA	TRBV7-2	TRBJ2-5	NA	15	TGTGCCAGCAGCTTAGTCGCGGGCCCCCAAGAGACCCAGTACTTC	CASSLVAGPQETQYF
NA	TRBV7-2	TRBJ1-3	NA	15	TGTGCCAGCAGCTTAGCGGCAGGGGCTGGAAACACCATATATTTT	CASSLAAGAGNTIYF
NA	TRBV6-5	TRBJ2-2	NA	12	TGTGCCAGCAGTTTCAGTCCCGGGGAGCTGTTTTTT	CASSFSPGELFF